The 27 T cell receptor beta chains below all came from one sample that was sequenced in a study of blood T cell repertoires in COVID-19. Some clones are missing from TCRdb's copy, which holds only in-frame ones; the method was immunoSEQ multiplex PCR. The sample holds under 400,000 clones, around 89% seen once. The sequencing input was peripheral blood. The receptor source for this set is a woman under 40 with COVID-19, enrolled during active disease.

This chain joins TRBV6-4 and TRBJ2-3; TRBD2 matches 9 bases. In germline, CDR1 is MRHNA, CDR2 SNTAGT. J lost 6 bases, V lost 0 bases, and 4 bases had no gene match. The CDR3 totals 15 residues. In DNA, the CDR3 is TGTGCCAGCAGTGACTCCGCGGGGGGGCCGGATACGCAGTATTTT. This gives the protein CASSDSAGGPDTQYF.

The chain uses TRBV28 and TRBJ1-2; the D is unclear. Germline V gene lookup returns CDR1 MDHEN and CDR2 SYDVKM. This CDR3 has 13 residues. V dropped 3 bases and J dropped 8 bases, with 13 bases sitting between them. CDR3 coding DNA: TGTGCCAGCAGTTTTGGGCCACAACGGGGCTACACCTTC. Its protein is CASSFGPQRGYTF.

This clone came up a few times. This chain joins TRBV6-5 and TRBJ2-5; 8 nucleotides agree with TRBD1. Trimming removed 6 bases from V and 4 bases from J; junction bases left unmatched: 4. Per germline, CDR1 MNHEY and CDR2 SVGAGI. The CDR3 has 13 residues. The CDR3 protein is CASSLGQGETQYF. DNA of the CDR3: TGTGCCAGCAGCCTAGGACAGGGAGAGACCCAGTACTTC.

V and J are TRBV5-1 and TRBJ1-5; 10 nucleotides align to TRBD1. J was trimmed by 2 bases and V by 4 bases; bases with no gene match: 9. Germline values: CDR1 SGHRS, CDR2 YFSETQ. This CDR3 has 17 residues. In DNA form, the CDR3 reads TGCGCCAGCAGCCCCGGGACAGGGGTTTCTCGCAATCAGCCCCAGCATTTT. It specifies CASSPGTGVSRNQPQHF.

The chain uses TRBV14 and TRBJ2-5; D might be TRBD1 (6 bases). V lost 5 bases, J lost 5 bases, and 18 bases lay in between. CDR3 size: 15 residues. Germline V gene lookup returns CDR1 SGHDN and CDR2 FVKESK. The CDR3 reads CASSWTLNRVETQYF. The CDR3, as DNA: TGTGCCAGCAGCTGGACCCTCAACAGGGTCGAGACCCAGTACTTC.

J is TRBJ2-1 and V is TRBV4-3; D call uncertain. CDR3 length: 16 amino acids. Germline V CDR1 and CDR2: LGHNA, YSLEER. V shed 0 bases and J shed 2 bases, with 11 bases lying between them. The chain's CDR3 is CASSQEASNPYNEQFF. In DNA form, the CDR3 reads TGCGCCAGCAGCCAAGAAGCAAGCAACCCCTACAATGAGCAGTTCTTC.

This rearrangement joins TRBV6-5 to TRBJ2-1, with D perhaps matching TRBD1 (6 bases). Germline CDR1 MNHEY, CDR2 SVGAGI. The CDR3 runs 15 residues. Trimming removed 2 bases at V and 1 base at J, with 9 bases between. The CDR3 nucleotides are TGTGCCAGCAGTTACGGCCAGGGGTCCTACAATGAGCAGTTCTTC. As protein: CASSYGQGSYNEQFF.

The chain links TRBV5-1 to TRBJ1-2; a possible D gene is TRBD1 (5 bases). Looked up from germline, CDR1 is SGHRS and CDR2 is YFSETQ. This CDR3 has 16 residues. Deletions cut 2 bases from V and 8 bases from J, with 22 bases between. This chain's CDR3 is CASSFTGSTALWGYTF. The CDR3 nucleotides are TGCGCCAGCAGCTTCACAGGTAGTACGGCACTATGGGGCTACACCTTC.

This rearrangement joins TRBV4-2 to TRBJ1-2; D not resolved. Germline V gives CDR1 LGHNA, CDR2 YNFKEQ. The CDR3 has 14 amino acids. V was trimmed by 0 bases and J by 3 bases, leaving 8 bases between them. CDR3 sequence: CASSQDLADYGYTF. Written as DNA, the CDR3 is TGTGCCAGCAGCCAAGATCTCGCGGACTATGGCTACACCTTC.

The gene calls are TRBV6-1 and TRBJ1-2; maybe TRBD1 (6 bases). This CDR3 region has 14 residues. Germline CDR1 MNHNS, CDR2 SASEGT. Trimming removed 1 base from V and 7 bases from J, with 13 bases in between. The DNA for the CDR3 is TGTGCCAGCAGTGAAGACAGGGCCGGCCCTGGCTACACCTTC. This sequence encodes CASSEDRAGPGYTF.

In its sample, this clone was seen a few times. The chain couples TRBV29-1 to TRBJ1-2, with D perhaps matching TRBD1 (5 bases). Trimming took 7 bases from V and 0 from J, leaving 15 bases between them. This CDR3 has 14 amino acids. Germline V CDR1 and CDR2: SQVTM, ANQGSEA. CDR3 in amino acids: CSALTGVTNYGYTF. As DNA, the CDR3 is TGCAGCGCCCTGACGGGGGTTACTAACTATGGCTACACCTTC.

The chain carries TRBV11-3 and TRBJ1-1; D is ambiguous. The V gene's germline CDR1 is SGHNT and CDR2 YENEEA. With 1 base removed from V and 0 bases from J, the gap between germline ends came to 6 bases. This CDR3 is built from 14 residues. CDR3 nucleotides: TGTGCCAGCAGCTTAGGGGCCTTGAACACTGAAGCTTTCTTT. It specifies CASSLGALNTEAFF.

V and J are TRBV6-6 and TRBJ1-6; no firm D call. Germline loops: CDR1 MNHNY, CDR2 SVGAGI (reference sequence). The V and J ends lost 7 bases and 13 bases respectively, with 14 bases between them. The CDR3 covers 12 residues. CDR3 coding DNA: TGTGCCAGCACATTACTGGGAGGGCCCCTCCACTTT. It is translated as CASTLLGGPLHF.

At least ten counts were recorded for this clone. V gene TRBV25-1 combines with J gene TRBJ1-5, with D perhaps matching TRBD1 (6 bases). From germline, CDR1 is MGHDK and CDR2 SYGVNS. There are 14 residues in the CDR3. V lost 1 base to trimming and J lost 4 bases, with 8 bases between them. The CDR3 nucleotides are TGTGCCAGCAGTGAATTAGGGGGTAATCAGCCCCAGCATTTT. This codes for CASSELGGNQPQHF.

The rearrangement uses TRBV9 and TRBJ1-5; D possibly corresponds to TRBD1 (5 bases). V shed 4 bases and J shed 6 bases, with 23 bases lying between them. This CDR3 is built from 17 residues. CDR1 is SGDLS and CDR2 is YYNGEE in the germline V gene. CDR3 DNA: TGTGCCAGCAGCCCAGGCCCGACTTCAGGGATCGGTCAGCCCCAGCATTTT. Residues: CASSPGPTSGIGQPQHF.

V is TRBV29-1 and J is TRBJ1-1, with 9 positions matching TRBD1. Trimming took 7 bases from V and 9 from J; bases not matched to a gene: 12. Germline CDR1 reads SQVTM; CDR2 reads ANQGSEA. The CDR3 covers 13 residues. The CDR3 loop is CSAAPDRGSQAFF. CDR3 sequence (DNA): TGCAGCGCCGCCCCCGACAGGGGGAGCCAAGCTTTCTTT. The full variable domain, with the rest looked up from reference TRBV29-1 and TRBJ1-1, is SAVISQKPSRDICQRGTSLTIQCQVDSQVTMMFWYRQQPGQSLTLIATANQGSEATYESGFVIDKFPISRPNLTFSTLTVSNMSPEDSSIYLCSAAPDRGSQAFFGQGTRLTVV.

Here the CDR3 DNA reads TGCAGCGTTGTCGGGACAGGGGGTGGGTATGATACGCAGTATTTT. Residues: CSVVGTGGGYDTQYF. The chain uses TRBV29-1 and TRBJ2-3, with 11 nucleotides matching TRBD1. With V trimmed by 4 bases and J by 6 bases, 9 bases remained unmatched. CDR1 and CDR2 from the germline V gene are SQVTM and ANQGSEA. The CDR3 runs to 15 residues.

The rearrangement uses TRBV28 and TRBJ1-1, with D possibly being TRBD1 (6 bases). The germline gives CDR1 MDHEN, CDR2 SYDVKM. CDR3 size: 13 residues. V was clipped by 5 bases and J by 4 bases, with 11 bases between them. CDR3: CASSPGHRTEAFF. The CDR3, as DNA: TGTGCCAGCAGTCCGGGACATCGCACTGAAGCTTTCTTT.

CDR3 nucleotide sequence: TGTGCCAGCAGCTTGTATAGCAATCAGCCCCAGCATTTT. Its translation is CASSLYSNQPQHF. The V and J genes are TRBV5-6 and TRBJ1-5; D gene unclear. The V end lost 1 base, the J end lost 0 bases, and 2 bases lay between the germline ends. The CDR3 consists of 13 residues. Germline V lookup: CDR1 SGHDT, CDR2 YYEEEE. The full variable domain, rest sourced from reference TRBV5-6 and TRBJ1-5, is DAGVTQSPTHLIKTRGQQVTLRCSPKSGHDTVSWYQQALGQGPQFIFQYYEEEERQRGNFPDRFSGHQFPNYSSELNVNALLLGDSALYLCASSLYSNQPQHFGDGTRLSIL.

Here the CDR3 reads CSASPGLGANNQPQHF. CDR3 nucleotide sequence: TGCAGTGCTAGTCCAGGGTTGGGGGCGAACAATCAGCCCCAGCATTTT. The V gene is TRBV20-1, the J gene TRBJ1-5, with a possible D match to TRBD1 (6 bases). V shed 3 bases and J shed 3 bases, with 18 bases lying between them. CDR1 and CDR2 (germline): DFQATT, SNEGSKA (reference sequence). The CDR3 runs to 16 residues.

This clone was recorded once. This sequence joins TRBV4-1 and TRBJ2-1; 9 positions agree with TRBD2. V was clipped by 1 base and J by 6 bases; unmatched bases: 10. Looked up from germline, CDR1 is MGHRA and CDR2 is YSYEKL. The CDR3 has 17 amino acids. The CDR3 sequence: CASSQVDMGLAGNEQFF. CDR3 nucleotide sequence: TGCGCCAGCAGCCAAGTAGATATGGGACTAGCTGGCAATGAGCAGTTCTTC.

The rearrangement uses TRBV10-3 and TRBJ1-1; D might be TRBD1 (6 bases). The CDR3 runs to 15 residues. Germline CDR1 reads ENHRY; CDR2 reads SYGVKD. Trimming took 5 bases from V and 1 from J, leaving 14 bases between them. CDR3 nucleotides: TGTGCCATCAGTCCGAGGGAACAGGGGAACACTGAAGCTTTCTTT. Translation: CAISPREQGNTEAFF.

In its sample, this clone was seen once. J is TRBJ2-4 and V is TRBV10-2; TRBD1 matches 9 bases. The CDR3 runs 15 residues. The V segment lost 6 bases and the J segment 7 bases; nucleotides outside the gene matches: 10. Germline-derived CDR1 and CDR2 are WSHSY and SAAADI. The CDR3 sequence: CASRDGTGGWNIQYF. CDR3 DNA: TGCGCCAGCAGGGACGGAACAGGGGGCTGGAACATTCAGTACTTC.

J is TRBJ2-1 and V is TRBV10-3; the D gene is possibly TRBD1 (5 bases). The ends were cut back, 6 bases at V and 3 bases at J, with 21 bases in the middle. The CDR3 runs to 17 residues. CDR1 and CDR2 from the germline V gene are ENHRY and SYGVKD. The CDR3 is CAISFPRAQVLYNEQFF. CDR3 in DNA: TGTGCCATCAGCTTCCCCAGGGCACAGGTTCTCTACAATGAGCAGTTCTTC.

Turning to this clone: One junction end does not reproduce the germline sequence, and a read error may be involved. The chain couples TRBV12-5 to TRBJ1-4, with 11 bases lining up with TRBD1. The CDR3 runs to 14 residues. Germline V gives CDR1 LGHNT, CDR2 FRNRAP. CDR3 residues: CASGLGQGGEKLFF. CDR3 sequence (DNA): TGTGCTAGTGGATTGGGACAGGGGGGTGAAAAACTGTTTTTT.

The chain recombines TRBV13 with TRBJ2-7; 11 positions agree with TRBD2. Germline CDR1 PRHDT, CDR2 FYEKMQ (reference sequence). Trimming at V came to 9 bases and at J to 7 bases, leaving 5 bases not matched to a gene. The CDR3 length is 12 residues. The DNA of the CDR3 is TGTGCCAGTAGCGGGGGGGCTAGAGAGCAGTACTTC. Translated: CASSGGAREQYF.

The chain's CDR3 is CASSFNRNQPQHF. For the CDR3, the DNA is TGTGCCAGCAGCTTTAACAGGAATCAGCCCCAGCATTTT. V usage is TRBV11-2 and J usage is TRBJ1-5, with a weak D call TRBD1 (5 bases). Germline V gene sequence: CDR1 SGHAT, CDR2 FQNNGV. The CDR3 has 13 residues. The V and J ends lost 3 bases and 4 bases respectively, with 7 bases between them.